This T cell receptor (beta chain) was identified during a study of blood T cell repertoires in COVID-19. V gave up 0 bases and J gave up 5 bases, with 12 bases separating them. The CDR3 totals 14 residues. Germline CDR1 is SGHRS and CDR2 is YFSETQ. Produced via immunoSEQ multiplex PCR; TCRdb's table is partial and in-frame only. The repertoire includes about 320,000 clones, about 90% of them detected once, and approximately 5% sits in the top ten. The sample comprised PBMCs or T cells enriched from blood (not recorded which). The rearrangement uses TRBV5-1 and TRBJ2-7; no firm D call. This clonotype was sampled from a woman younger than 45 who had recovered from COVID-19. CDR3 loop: CASSLGLLGDEQYF. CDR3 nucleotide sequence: TGCGCCAGCAGCTTGGGACTCCTAGGTGACGAGCAGTACTTC. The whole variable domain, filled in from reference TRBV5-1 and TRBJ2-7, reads KAGVTQTPRYLIKTRGQQVTLSCSPISGHRSVSWYQQTPGQGLQFLFEYFSETQRNKGNFPGRFSGRQFSNSRSEMNVSTLELGDSALYLCASSLGLLGDEQYFGPGTRLTVT.